Shown below are 15 T cell receptor beta chains from a single sample sequenced in a study of shared clonotypes between healthy human individuals (dated by TCRdb to 2018 to 2020). The library was produced with the immunoSEQ multiplex PCR assay. The table comes from immuneACCESS by way of TCRdb, which keeps in-frame sequences with V and J called. Part of the clones is missing from these tables; in studies checked, under half for an unresolved V gene and the rest for unknown reasons. In this sample the table shows about 2.3 million clones, over 85% of which occur a single time. Under 0.45% of the sample is in the top ten clones. Sequenced input: naive CD4+ T cells from PBMCs. The cell subset or site label here, explained by the study, means: CD45RA+ positively selected. The receptors originated from a man aged 18 to 30 in good health. Some clones in this sample may be carry-over from other donors' samples.

A note on this clone: A much larger clone lies one base from this, so it may be a read error. This sample includes further DNA sequences coding for the same CDR3. The chain carries TRBV6-5 and TRBJ2-3, with D uncertain. V dropped 0 bases and J dropped 6 bases, with 1 base sitting between them. CDR3 length equals 11 residues. Germline CDR1 reads MNHEY; CDR2 reads SVGAGI. CDR3 nucleotide sequence: TGTGCCAGCAGTTACTCTGATACGCAGTATTTT. Residues: CASSYSDTQYF.

J is TRBJ1-2 and V is TRBV7-3; D remains unclear. V was shortened by 4 bases and J by 4 bases, with 19 bases between the two germline ends. Per germline, CDR1 SGHTA and CDR2 FQGTGA. The CDR3 consists of 16 residues. In DNA form, the CDR3 reads TGTGCCAGCAGCTCCCAAGCAGTAACCATCTCCTATGGCTACACCTTC. Its protein is CASSSQAVTISYGYTF.

The V call is TRBV2, the J call TRBJ1-2; 12 bases map to TRBD1. Per the germline V gene, CDR1 is SNHLY and CDR2 is FYNNEI. The CDR3 extends over 16 amino acids. The V gene end was trimmed by 7 bases and the J gene end by 0 bases; junction bases not matched to a gene: 6. The CDR3 loop reads CASTGTGGKANYGYTF. In DNA form, the CDR3 reads TGTGCCAGCACTGGGACAGGGGGCAAAGCTAACTATGGCTACACCTTC.

The chain joins TRBV28 to TRBJ2-3; 11 bases agree with TRBD1. This CDR3 comprises 12 residues. Germline CDR1 is MDHEN and CDR2 is SYDVKM. CDR3 DNA sequence: TGTGCGCACCGGACAGGGGGCGAGTCGCAGTATTTT. Protein sequence: CAHRTGGESQYF.

The gene calls are TRBV19 and TRBJ1-2, with D uncertain. This CDR3 is built from 11 residues. Trimming cost V 4 bases and J 13 bases, with 13 bases left between them. Germline V gene data show CDR1 as LNHDA and CDR2 as SQIVND (reference sequence). The CDR3 region has the DNA TGTGCCAGTAGTACACGAGGTCGGTGCACCTTC. It is translated as CASSTRGRCTF.

The V and J genes are TRBV5-4 and TRBJ2-1, with D perhaps matching TRBD1 or TRBD2 (6 bases each). V dropped 3 bases and J dropped 7 bases, with 17 bases sitting between them. The CDR3 contains 15 residues. Per the germline V gene, CDR1 is SGHNT and CDR2 is YYREEE (reference sequence). Here the CDR3 reads CASSWGSGAPNEQFF. In DNA, the CDR3 is TGTGCCAGCAGCTGGGGGTCGGGGGCCCCGAATGAGCAGTTCTTC.

This clone was found once. This same CDR3 is encoded by further DNA sequences in the sample. J is TRBJ1-1 and V is TRBV27; no clear D gene. The CDR3 extends over 13 amino acids. Trimming left V 0 bases short and J 1 base short, with 3 bases between. CDR1 is MNHEY and CDR2 is SMNVEV in the germline V gene (reference sequence). In DNA, the CDR3 is TGTGCCAGCAGTTTATCAGAGAACACTGAAGCTTTCTTT. This encodes CASSLSENTEAFF.

V usage is TRBV19 and J usage is TRBJ2-5; TRBD2 agrees at 11 bases. The ends lost 6 bases at V and 5 bases at J; junction bases unmatched: 11. The CDR3 totals 16 residues. Germline V gene data show CDR1 as LNHDA and CDR2 as SQIVND (reference sequence). CDR3 nucleotides: TGTGCCAGTAGAGCCATAGCGGGAGGGCCAGATGAGACCCAGTACTTC. It codes for CASRAIAGGPDETQYF.

As regards this clone: Other DNA sequences in this specimen translate into the identical CDR3. The chain recombines TRBV5-1 with TRBJ2-5, with a tentative D call TRBD1 (7 bases). Germline CDR1 reads SGHRS; CDR2 reads YFSETQ. The CDR3 extends over 13 amino acids. Between the trimmed V and J ends, which lost 1 base and 4 bases, there was a span of 8 bases. CDR3 sequence reads: CASSLQGGETQYF. The CDR3 nucleotides read TGCGCCAGCAGCTTGCAGGGGGGAGAGACCCAGTACTTC. Supplemented by reference TRBV5-1 and TRBJ2-5, the full variable domain reads KAGVTQTPRYLIKTRGQQVTLSCSPISGHRSVSWYQQTPGQGLQFLFEYFSETQRNKGNFPGRFSGRQFSNSRSEMNVSTLELGDSALYLCASSLQGGETQYFGPGTRLLVL.

CDR3 in amino acids: CASSEGQGAEQYF. DNA for the CDR3: TGCGCCAGCAGTGAGGGACAGGGGGCAGAGCAGTACTTC. V usage is TRBV10-2 and J usage is TRBJ2-7; 11 nucleotides match TRBD1. V lost 2 bases, J lost 7 bases, and 1 base stayed unmatched. Germline CDR1 WSHSY, CDR2 SAAADI. The CDR3 is made up of 13 amino acids.

The chain joins TRBV6-1 to TRBJ2-2; no definite D call. The CDR3 extends over 13 amino acids. The germline CDR1 and CDR2 sequences are MNHNS and SASEGT. With 4 bases removed from V and 5 bases from J, the gap between germline ends came to 8 bases. CDR3 nucleotides: TGTGCCAGCAGTGTGTCCCTTACCGGGGAGCTGTTTTTT. Protein product: CASSVSLTGELFF.

The V gene is TRBV11-1, the J gene TRBJ2-7, with D unclear. Trimming took 2 bases from V and 2 from J, leaving 4 bases between them. The CDR3 loop spans 12 amino acids. From germline, CDR1 is SGHAT and CDR2 FQDESV (reference sequence). The CDR3 loop is CASSLIAYEQYF. The CDR3 coding sequence is TGTGCCAGCAGCTTAATTGCCTACGAGCAGTACTTC.

This clone has only one observation. The chain links TRBV14 to TRBJ2-1, with 7 bases matching TRBD2. Germline assignment: CDR1 SGHDN and CDR2 FVKESK. The CDR3 is 15 residues long. Trimming at V came to 4 bases and at J to 7 bases, leaving 10 bases not matched to a gene. The CDR3 sequence: CASSPLGGGLNEQFF. The CDR3 DNA follows: TGTGCCAGCAGCCCCCTGGGGGGAGGGCTGAATGAGCAGTTCTTC.

This clone was found once. This chain joins TRBV6-6 and TRBJ2-2; D is perhaps TRBD1 (5 bases). The CDR3 extends over 14 amino acids. Trimming removed 2 bases at V and 1 base at J, with 5 bases between. The germline CDR1 and CDR2 sequences are MNHNY and SVGAGI (reference sequence). The CDR3 loop reads CASSYQGNTGELFF. Written as DNA, the CDR3 is TGTGCCAGCAGTTACCAGGGGAACACCGGGGAGCTGTTTTTT.

The genes are TRBV2 and TRBJ1-2, with unresolved D. Germline CDR1 and CDR2: SNHLY and FYNNEI. Trimming left V 4 bases short and J 4 bases short, with 19 bases between. This CDR3 has 16 amino acids. The CDR3 region has the DNA TGTGCCAGCAGTGTACCGCCGGGTCGGGTGTCCTATGGCTACACCTTC. Translated, it gives CASSVPPGRVSYGYTF.